What follows describes a single T cell receptor beta chain. The antigen is not known. TCR alpha and TCR beta cDNA libraries carrying sample barcodes and UMIs came from 5'RACE with constant-segment primers. In TCRdb, the 5' RACE reads were re-called with MiXCR into one record per CDR3 protein. The table includes 450,000 or so distinct CDR3 sequences, 20% to 30% detected once. This sample is drawn from a study of T-cell memory formation after mild COVID-19. V lost 5 bases and J lost 5; bases outside the gene matches: 7. CDR3 length: 14 amino acids. Germline loops: CDR1 MGHRA, CDR2 YSYEKL. Findings of the study overall: CD4+ contracting clones were mainly CM and EM; CD8+ ones, EMRA. CD4/CD8 balance characterized clones contracting day 15 to 85, and CD4+ skew characterized later expanders. The SARS-CoV-2 specificity of second-wave clones reaching peak at day 37 remained unverified.

The chain recombines TRBV4-1 with TRBJ1-2; 8 bases are shared with TRBD1. The TCR comes from an adult woman who had mild COVID-19 (a few samples of this study predate the infection). Cell type and time point are not known. The sample consisted of PBMCs or a T cell subset sorted from them (not recorded which). The CDR3 nucleotides are TGCGCCAGCAGCAGGTCAGGGGGCTTGTATGGCTACACCTTC. Protein sequence: CASSRSGGLYGYTF.